This T cell receptor beta chain was identified during a study of control samples from healthy donors and cancer patients. Repertoires were generated with immunoSEQ multiplex PCR, while TCRdb's copy carries only in-frame clones and drops some. Among about 98,000 clones, 79% were seen once, and the ten largest hold roughly 10%. Trimming shortened V by 5 bases and J by 2 bases, and 10 bases separated the two germline ends. The CDR3 covers 14 residues. Per the germline V gene, CDR1 is KGHDR and CDR2 is SFDVKD. Source material: blood. The J gene is TRBJ2-3, the V gene TRBV24-1; possibly TRBD1 for D (7 bases). The source of this sequence is a woman in her thirties in good health. The CDR3 DNA follows: TGTGCCACCAGTGCAGGGGGGAACACAGATACGCAGTATTTT. Amino acids: CATSAGGNTDTQYF.